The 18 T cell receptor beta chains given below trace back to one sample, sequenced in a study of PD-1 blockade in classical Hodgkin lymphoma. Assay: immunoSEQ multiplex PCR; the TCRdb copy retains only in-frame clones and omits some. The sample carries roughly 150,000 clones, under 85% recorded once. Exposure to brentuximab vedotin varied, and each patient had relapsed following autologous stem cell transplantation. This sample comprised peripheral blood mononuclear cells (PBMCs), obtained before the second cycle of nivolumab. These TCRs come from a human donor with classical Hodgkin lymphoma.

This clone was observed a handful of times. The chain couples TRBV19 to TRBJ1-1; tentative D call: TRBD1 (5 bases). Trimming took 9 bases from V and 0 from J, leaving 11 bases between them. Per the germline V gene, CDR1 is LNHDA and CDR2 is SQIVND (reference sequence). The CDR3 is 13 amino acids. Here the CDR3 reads CASRVGVNTEAFF. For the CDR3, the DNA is TGTGCCAGCAGGGTCGGGGTGAACACTGAAGCTTTCTTT. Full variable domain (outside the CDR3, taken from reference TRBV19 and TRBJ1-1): DGGITQSPKYLFRKEGQNVTLSCEQNLNHDAMYWYRQDPGQGLRLIYYSQIVNDFQKGDIAEGYSVSREKKESFPLTVTSAQKNPTAFYLCASRVGVNTEAFFGQGTRLTVV.

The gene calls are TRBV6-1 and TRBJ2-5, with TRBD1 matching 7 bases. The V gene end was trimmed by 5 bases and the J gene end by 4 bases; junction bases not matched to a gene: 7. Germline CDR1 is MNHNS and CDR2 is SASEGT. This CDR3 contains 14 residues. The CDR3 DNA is TGTGCCAGCAGTCACAGGGGACCGGGAGAGACCCAGTACTTC. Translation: CASSHRGPGETQYF.

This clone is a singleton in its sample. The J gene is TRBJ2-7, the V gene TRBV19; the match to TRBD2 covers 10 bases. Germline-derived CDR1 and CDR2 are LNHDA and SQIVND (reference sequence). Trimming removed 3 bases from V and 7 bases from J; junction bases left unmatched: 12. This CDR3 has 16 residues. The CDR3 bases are TGTGCCAGTAGTATGAGACTAGCGGGTTCCTTGGAGGAGCAGTACTTC. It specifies CASSMRLAGSLEEQYF.

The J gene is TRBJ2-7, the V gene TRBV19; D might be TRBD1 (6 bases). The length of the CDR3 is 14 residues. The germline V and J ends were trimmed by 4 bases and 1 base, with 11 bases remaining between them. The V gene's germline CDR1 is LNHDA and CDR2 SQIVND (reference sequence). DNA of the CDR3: TGTGCCAGTAGTACCAGGGGTGTGTCCTACGAGCAGTACTTC. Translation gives CASSTRGVSYEQYF.

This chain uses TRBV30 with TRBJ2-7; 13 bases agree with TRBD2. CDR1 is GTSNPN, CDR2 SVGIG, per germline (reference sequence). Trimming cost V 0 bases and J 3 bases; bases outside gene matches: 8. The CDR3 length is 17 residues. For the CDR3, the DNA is TGTGCCTGGAGTGTCACGGGACTAGCGGGACGTTTCTACGAGCAGTACTTC. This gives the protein CAWSVTGLAGRFYEQYF.

In DNA form, the CDR3 reads TGTGCCAGCAGTTTATTTTACCCGGGCGGGGGGGGCGATGAGCAGTTCTTC. This sequence encodes CASSLFYPGGGGDEQFF. The chain uses TRBV27 and TRBJ2-1; 9 nucleotides align to TRBD2. CDR3 length: 17 amino acids. The germline CDR1 and CDR2 sequences are MNHEY and SMNVEV (reference sequence). V trimming: 1 base; J trimming: 8 bases; junction bases outside the gene matches: 12.

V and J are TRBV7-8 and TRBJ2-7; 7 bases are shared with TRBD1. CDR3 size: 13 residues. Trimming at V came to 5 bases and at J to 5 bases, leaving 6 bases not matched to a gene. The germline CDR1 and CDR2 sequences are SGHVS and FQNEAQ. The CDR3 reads CASSVGTADEQYF. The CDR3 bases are TGTGCCAGCAGCGTCGGGACAGCTGACGAGCAGTACTTC.

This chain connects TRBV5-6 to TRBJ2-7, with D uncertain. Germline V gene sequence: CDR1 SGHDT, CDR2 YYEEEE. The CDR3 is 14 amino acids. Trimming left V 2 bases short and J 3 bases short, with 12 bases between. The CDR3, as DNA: TGTGCCAGCAGCTTCGGGTTCGGTGGCTACGAGCAGTACTTC. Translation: CASSFGFGGYEQYF.

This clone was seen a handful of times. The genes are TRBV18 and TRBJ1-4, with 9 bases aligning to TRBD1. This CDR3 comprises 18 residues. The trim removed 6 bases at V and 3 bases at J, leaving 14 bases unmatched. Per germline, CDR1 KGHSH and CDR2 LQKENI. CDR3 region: CASSTNTGTGFSNEKLFF. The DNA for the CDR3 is TGTGCCAGCTCCACAAACACCGGGACAGGGTTTTCTAATGAAAAACTGTTTTTT.

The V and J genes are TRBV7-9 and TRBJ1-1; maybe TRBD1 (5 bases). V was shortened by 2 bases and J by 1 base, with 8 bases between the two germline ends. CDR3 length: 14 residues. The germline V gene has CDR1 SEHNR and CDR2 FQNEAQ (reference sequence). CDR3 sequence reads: CASSLLGENTEAFF. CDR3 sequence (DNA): TGTGCCAGCAGCTTATTAGGGGAGAACACTGAAGCTTTCTTT.

This chain's CDR3 is CASSWRGTDTQYF. DNA for the CDR3: TGCGCCAGCAGCTGGCGAGGCACAGATACGCAGTATTTT. V usage is TRBV5-1 and J usage is TRBJ2-3; the D is unclear. Germline assignment: CDR1 SGHRS and CDR2 YFSETQ. This CDR3 has 13 residues. V was trimmed by 3 bases and J by 1 base, leaving 6 bases between them.

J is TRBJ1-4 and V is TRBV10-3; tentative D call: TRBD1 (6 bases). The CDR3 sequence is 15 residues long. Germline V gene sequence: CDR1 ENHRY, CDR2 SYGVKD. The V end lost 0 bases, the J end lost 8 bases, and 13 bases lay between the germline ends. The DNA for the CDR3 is TGTGCCATCAGTGAGTCGCGGGACAACAAGGAAAAACTGTTTTTT. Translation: CAISESRDNKEKLFF.

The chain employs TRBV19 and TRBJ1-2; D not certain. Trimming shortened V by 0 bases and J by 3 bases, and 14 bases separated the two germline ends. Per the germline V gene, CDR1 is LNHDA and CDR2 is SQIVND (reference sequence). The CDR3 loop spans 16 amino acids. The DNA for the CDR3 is TGTGCCAGTAGTATAGATTTCGGCTCCGGCCACTATGGCTACACCTTC. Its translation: CASSIDFGSGHYGYTF.

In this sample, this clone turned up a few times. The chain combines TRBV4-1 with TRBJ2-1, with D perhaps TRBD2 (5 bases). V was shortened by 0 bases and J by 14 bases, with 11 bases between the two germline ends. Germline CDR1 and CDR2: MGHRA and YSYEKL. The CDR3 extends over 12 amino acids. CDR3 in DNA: TGCGCCAGCAGCCAAGATGGCGCGCGGGAGTTCTTC. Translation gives CASSQDGAREFF.

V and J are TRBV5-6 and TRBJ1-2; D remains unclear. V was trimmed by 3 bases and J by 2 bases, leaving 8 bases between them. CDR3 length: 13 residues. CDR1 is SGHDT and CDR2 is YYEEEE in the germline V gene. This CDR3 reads CASSSSLNYGYTF. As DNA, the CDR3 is TGTGCCAGCAGCTCTAGCCTCAACTATGGCTACACCTTC. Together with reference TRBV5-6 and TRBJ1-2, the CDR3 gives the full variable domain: DAGVTQSPTHLIKTRGQQVTLRCSPKSGHDTVSWYQQALGQGPQFIFQYYEEEERQRGNFPDRFSGHQFPNYSSELNVNALLLGDSALYLCASSSSLNYGYTFGSGTRLTVV.

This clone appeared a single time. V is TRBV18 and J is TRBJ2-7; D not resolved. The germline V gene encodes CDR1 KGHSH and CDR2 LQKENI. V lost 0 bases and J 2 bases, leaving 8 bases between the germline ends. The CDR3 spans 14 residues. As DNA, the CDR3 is TGTGCCAGCTCACCACCCCTGGCCCCCTACGAGCAGTACTTC. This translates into CASSPPLAPYEQYF.

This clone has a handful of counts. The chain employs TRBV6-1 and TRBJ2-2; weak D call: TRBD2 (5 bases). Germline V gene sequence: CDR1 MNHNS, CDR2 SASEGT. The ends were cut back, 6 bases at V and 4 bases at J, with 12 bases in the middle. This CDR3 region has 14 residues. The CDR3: CASRIEAGTGELFF. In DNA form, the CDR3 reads TGTGCCAGCAGGATAGAGGCGGGCACCGGGGAGCTGTTTTTT.

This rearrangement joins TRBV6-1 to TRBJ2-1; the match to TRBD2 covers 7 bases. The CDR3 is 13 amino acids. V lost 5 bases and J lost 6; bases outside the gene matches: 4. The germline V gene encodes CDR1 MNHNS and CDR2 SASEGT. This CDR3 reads CASSTGLVNEQFF. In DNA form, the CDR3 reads TGTGCCAGCAGTACCGGACTAGTCAATGAGCAGTTCTTC.